Below are 16 T cell receptor beta chains sequenced from a single sample in a study of cytomegalovirus exposure and HLA in healthy donors. PCR amplification relied on 60 Vbeta primers (plus 13 Jbeta primers). The assay was immunoSEQ multiplex PCR, and TCRdb's table has in-frame clones only and misses some. Of 50,000 to 70,000 clones in the sample, about 72% are singletons; the top ten hold roughly 3.1%. The sequenced sample consisted of PBMCs. The receptors derive from a girl aged 5 to 17 in good health and CMV-seropositive.

V and J are TRBV1 and TRBJ1-3. TRBV1 counts as a pseudogene. There are 20 residues in the CDR3. CDR3 DNA sequence: TGCACCAGCAGCCAAGATCGGTGCGGTTTCAAGCTCAGCTCTGGAAACACCATATATTTT. Protein product: CTSSQDRCGFKLSSGNTIYF.

The gene calls are TRBV6-5 and TRBJ1-2; D is unresolved. The CDR3 covers 14 residues. Germline V gene data show CDR1 as MNHEY and CDR2 as SVGAGI. The ends were cut back, 2 bases at V and 0 bases at J, with 7 bases in the middle. The CDR3 DNA sequence: TGTGCCAGCAGTTACAGAGCGGCTAACTATGGCTACACCTTC. Protein: CASSYRAANYGYTF.

Notes on this clone: Other DNA sequences in this sample translate to the same CDR3. V is TRBV6-1 and J is TRBJ2-7; D is ambiguous. CDR3 length equals 11 residues. Per the germline V gene, CDR1 is MNHNS and CDR2 is SASEGT. V gave up 4 bases and J gave up 4 bases, with 5 bases separating them. The DNA of the CDR3 is TGTGCCAGCAGTGTCCTATACGAGCAGTACTTC. Amino acid sequence: CASSVLYEQYF.

There are a few counts of this clone. This likely comes from a read error, as the CDR3 has no conserved phenylalanine or tryptophan at its end. No DNA is shown, since the ends of the CDR3 on it are uncertain; the CDR3 is the one TCRdb lists. This chain connects TRBV2 to TRBJ2-7; the table's D call, TRBD2, was not checked against the DNA. Including both end residues, the CDR3 is 14 amino acids long. Germline V CDR1 and CDR2: SNHLY, FYNNEI. The CDR3 region is CASAFATKTQVSSL.

The chain's CDR3 is CASTPGAASNTEAFF. The CDR3 DNA reads as TGTGCCAGCACCCCAGGGGCGGCCTCGAACACTGAAGCTTTCTTT. The gene calls are TRBV28 and TRBJ1-1; possibly TRBD1 for D (6 bases). From germline, CDR1 is MDHEN and CDR2 SYDVKM. Trimming took 7 bases from V and 1 from J, leaving 16 bases between them. The CDR3 sequence is 15 residues long.

This chain joins TRBV30 and TRBJ2-7; TRBD2 agrees at 7 bases. Trimming at V came to 2 bases and at J to 6 bases, leaving 16 bases not matched to a gene. The germline CDR1 and CDR2 sequences are GTSNPN and SVGIG (reference sequence). CDR3 length: 16 residues. The CDR3 reads CAWSIGWAGDLVEQYF. The CDR3 DNA is TGTGCCTGGAGTATTGGGTGGGCGGGAGATCTGGTCGAGCAGTACTTC. Filled out from reference TRBV30 and TRBJ2-7, the complete variable domain reads SQTIHQWPATLVQPVGSPLSLECTVEGTSNPNLYWYRQAAGRGLQLLFYSVGIGQISSEVPQNLSASRPQDRQFILSSKKLLLSDSGFYLCAWSIGWAGDLVEQYFGPGTRLTVT.

J is TRBJ2-4 and V is TRBV28; D may be TRBD2 (7 bases). Trimming took 7 bases from V and 3 from J, leaving 19 bases between them. Per germline, CDR1 MDHEN and CDR2 SYDVKM. The CDR3 has 16 residues. The CDR3 DNA reads as TGTGCCAGCACGGATTTAAAGGGGGGGAGCAAAAACATTCAGTACTTC. This encodes CASTDLKGGSKNIQYF. The variable domain in full, with the rest retrieved from reference TRBV28 and TRBJ2-4, is DVKVTQSSRYLVKRTGEKVFLECVQDMDHENMFWYRQDPGLGLRLIYFSYDVKMKEKGDIPEGYSVSREKKERFSLILESASTNQTSMYLCASTDLKGGSKNIQYFGAGTRLSVL.

This clone was seen a single time. The chain combines TRBV7-2 with TRBJ2-7; D gene unclear. The V and J ends lost 1 base and 2 bases respectively, with 15 bases between them. The CDR3 is made up of 16 amino acids. The V gene's germline CDR1 is SGHTA and CDR2 FQGNSA. This CDR3 is CASSLVSGSNPYEQYF. In DNA form, the CDR3 reads TGTGCCAGCAGCTTAGTATCCGGGTCGAACCCCTACGAGCAGTACTTC. Filled out from reference TRBV7-2 and TRBJ2-7, the complete variable domain reads GAGVSQSPSNKVTEKGKDVELRCDPISGHTALYWYRQSLGQGLEFLIYFQGNSAPDKSGLPSDRFSAERTGGSVSTLTIQRTQQEDSAVYLCASSLVSGSNPYEQYFGPGTRLTVT.

The table lists this clone with a few counts. V is TRBV6-1 and J is TRBJ1-5; 7 positions agree with TRBD1. Germline CDR1 is MNHNS and CDR2 is SASEGT. Trimming removed 6 bases from V and 1 base from J; junction bases left unmatched: 3. CDR3 length: 14 amino acids. The CDR3: CASRGQRSNQPQHF. CDR3 sequence (DNA): TGTGCCAGCAGGGGACAGAGGAGCAATCAGCCCCAGCATTTT.

The V call is TRBV6-5, the J call TRBJ2-7; D not certain. Germline V lookup: CDR1 MNHEY, CDR2 SVGAGI. This CDR3 has 15 amino acids. V dropped 0 bases and J dropped 1 base, with 10 bases sitting between them. Here the CDR3 reads CASSYSIAASYEQYF. CDR3 coding DNA: TGTGCCAGCAGTTACTCGATTGCGGCGTCCTACGAGCAGTACTTC.

A single count supports this clone. The rearrangement uses TRBV12-5 and TRBJ2-5; maybe TRBD2 (6 bases). V dropped 5 bases and J dropped 2 bases, with 12 bases sitting between them. The germline gives CDR1 LGHNT, CDR2 FRNRAP. CDR3 length: 14 residues. CDR3 DNA: TGTGCTAGTGGTCCGGTAGCGGAACAAGAGACCCAGTACTTC. Its translation: CASGPVAEQETQYF.

This clone was found a few times. V gene TRBV9 combines with J gene TRBJ1-1, with TRBD1 matching over 8 bases. Looked up from germline, CDR1 is SGDLS and CDR2 is YYNGEE. This CDR3 region has 16 residues. Losses at the gene ends were 0 bases for V and 1 base for J; bases not matched to a gene: 5. The CDR3 bases are TGTGCCAGCAGCGTAGCAACAGGGGGTGCGAACACTGAAGCTTTCTTT. As protein: CASSVATGGANTEAFF.

The CDR3 sequence is CASLGQGAGNEQFF. CDR3 in DNA: TGTGCCAGCCTTGGACAGGGGGCAGGGAATGAGCAGTTCTTC. V and J are TRBV6-1 and TRBJ2-1; 11 bases agree with TRBD1. V shed 8 bases and J 7 bases; nucleotides not matched to a gene: 7. The CDR3 consists of 14 residues. Germline V gene data show CDR1 as MNHNS and CDR2 as SASEGT.

The chain combines TRBV29-1 with TRBJ1-2; D gene unclear. Trimming stripped 4 bases from V and 4 bases from J, with 13 bases between. The CDR3 sequence is 13 residues long. CDR1 and CDR2 from the germline V gene are SQVTM and ANQGSEA. The CDR3 here is CSVGNSISYGYTF. CDR3 coding DNA: TGCAGCGTTGGTAACAGTATTAGCTATGGCTACACCTTC.

This clone was seen a single time. The chain recombines TRBV5-1 with TRBJ1-2; the D is unclear. Germline CDR1 and CDR2: SGHRS and YFSETQ. The CDR3 is 15 amino acids. V lost 2 bases to trimming and J lost 5 bases, with 16 bases between them. The CDR3 nucleotides are TGCGCCAGCAGCTTCGACGAAGGTAGCGAGTATGGCTACACCTTC. Translated, it gives CASSFDEGSEYGYTF.

This clone appeared a single time. V gene TRBV6-6 combines with J gene TRBJ2-7; TRBD2 matches 13 bases. CDR3 size: 14 residues. Per the germline V gene, CDR1 is MNHNY and CDR2 is SVGAGI (reference sequence). After removal of 6 bases from V and 1 base from J, the junction contained 0 bases not matched to a gene. The CDR3: CASRGLAGSYEQYF. The CDR3 DNA reads TGTGCCAGCAGGGGACTAGCGGGATCCTACGAGCAGTACTTC.